This T cell receptor beta chain was profiled in a study of blood T cell repertoires in COVID-19. The authors' processing: The authors estimated nucleated cell counts from reference gene primer amplification. TCRdb's table, derived via immunoSEQ multiplex PCR, lists solely in-frame clones and lacks some. Clonal size and the V and J genes are those of that table, whereas D and trimming came from the DNA. The sample has 100,000 to 150,000 clones, about nine tenths seen once. The germline V gene has CDR1 SGHNT and CDR2 YYREEE (reference sequence). V was pared by 6 bases and J by 1 base, with 8 bases of the junction left unmatched. The CDR3 covers 15 residues.

This chain connects TRBV5-4 to TRBJ2-7; 9 bases are shared with TRBD1. This TCR derives from a man in his fifties or sixties with acute or convalescent COVID-19. Material for sequencing was peripheral blood. The CDR3: CASTPAGTGSYEQYF. In nucleotides, the CDR3 is TGTGCCAGCACCCCGGCGGGGACAGGGTCCTACGAGCAGTACTTC.